This T cell receptor beta chain was captured in a study of tumor-infiltrating lymphocytes in primary liver carcinoma. Study-level points and caveats: Tumor top-250-clone fractions significantly exceeded those of blood (p = 0.039).

Using a constant-region primer together with ProtoScript II reverse transcriptase, TCR beta cDNA was made from around 500 ng of total RNA. What produced the TCR beta libraries was three nested multiplex PCR rounds using slightly modified ARM-PCR. Investigators reported that the first two PCR rounds, at roughly 10 cycles each, used TRBV1-TRBV30 forward primers with a C-beta reverse primer. From the multiplex PCR reads, TCRdb called clonotypes with MiXCR, one entry per CDR3 protein. The sample lists just over 300,000 distinct CDR3 sequences; approximately 54% were seen once. A word on this clonotype: Its antigen remains unknown.

Per germline, CDR1 SGHAT and CDR2 FQNNGV. The CDR3 sequence is 16 residues long. Deletions cut 9 bases from V and 0 bases from J, with 18 bases between. Extraction also yielded germline DNA, while blood RNA was obtained from unsorted whole blood. The chain uses TRBV11-2 and TRBJ2-1, with D perhaps being TRBD1 or TRBD2 (5 bases each). The source is a woman in her 30s with primary liver carcinoma and hepatitis B virus infection. Sequenced: peripheral blood. In DNA form, the CDR3 reads TGTGCCAGTTCTCGGACCGGGGCCAGCTCCTACAATGAGCAGTTCTTC. This gives the protein CASSRTGASSYNEQFF.